This TCR beta chain comes out of a study of cytomegalovirus exposure and HLA in healthy donors. The V end lost 2 bases, the J end lost 7 bases, and 14 bases lay between the germline ends. This CDR3 is built from 14 residues. The germline CDR1 and CDR2 sequences are SGHVT and SQSDAQ. This clone was detected a few times. In the PCR, 60 Vbeta and 13 Jbeta primers were used. This table comes from immunoSEQ multiplex PCR, and its TCRdb copy is limited to in-frame clones, with some not included. The sample has 57,000 or so clones; around 80% are singletons. The J gene is TRBJ1-2, the V gene TRBV7-4, with D possibly being TRBD1 (6 bases). The receptor was derived from a man between 50 and 59 years old in good health and CMV-seropositive. Sequenced material: PBMCs. The CDR3 spells CASSLTGQMVGYTF. The CDR3 DNA follows: TGTGCCAGCAGCTTAACAGGGCAAATGGTTGGCTACACCTTC. The full variable domain, rest sourced from reference TRBV7-4 and TRBJ1-2, is GAGVSQSPRYKVAKRGRDVALRCDSISGHVTLYWYRQTLGQGSEVLTYSQSDAQRDKSGRPSGRFSAERPERSVSTLKIQRTEQGDSAVYLCASSLTGQMVGYTFGSGTRLTVV.